This is a list of T cell receptor beta chains from one sample in a study of identical twins. Via MiXCR, TCRdb re-called the 5' RACE reads, giving one row per CDR3 protein. The table records 450,000 or so distinct CDR3 sequences, 14% of them present only once. Separately, the same data were catalogued under a study of yellow fever vaccine responses in identical twins.

Sequenced: CD4+ T cells sorted from blood. The receptor source for this set is a woman aged 18-29 years in good health. CDR3s include the opening cysteine and the closing phenylalanine or tryptophan. A D gene is named only where the DNA matches it firmly. Size tells how often a clone was seen (once, few, many) or the class of an expanded clone, and some rows leave it out.

d_call	v_call	clone_size	j_call	cdr3_aa	cdr3_nt
NA	TRBV7-8	many	TRBJ2-5	CASSLRQQWTGYSF	TGTGCCAGCAGTTTAAGACAACAATGGACGGGATATTCTTTC
TRBD2	TRBV2	NA	TRBJ2-1	CASSALAREFF	TGTGCCAGCAGTGCACTAGCGAGGGAGTTCTTC
NA	TRBV30	NA	TRBJ2-7	CAWSVLSTGAEQYF	TGTGCCTGGAGTGTCCTCTCTACGGGAGCTGAGCAGTACTTC
TRBD1	TRBV20-1	NA	TRBJ2-6	CSARTGIMSGANVLTF	TGCAGTGCAAGGACAGGGATCATGTCTGGGGCCAACGTCCTGACTTTC
NA	TRBV6-2/TRBV6-3	NA	TRBJ2-2	CASSPETTGELFF	TGTGCCAGCAGTCCCGAGACGACCGGGGAGCTGTTTTTT
TRBD1	TRBV20-1	few	TRBJ2-2	CSARDQGQHTGELFF	TGCAGTGCTAGAGATCAGGGACAGCACACCGGGGAGCTGTTTTTT
NA	TRBV5-1	NA	TRBJ2-6	CASSLTTGGANVLTF	TGCGCCAGCAGCTTAACGACAGGAGGGGCCAACGTCCTGACTTTC
NA	TRBV25-1	NA	TRBJ2-7	CASSGEGRNEQYF	TGTGCCAGCAGTGGAGAAGGACGGAATGAGCAGTACTTC
NA	TRBV5-1	few	TRBJ2-1	CASSLVASGSDRLF	NA
NA	TRBV24-1	NA	TRBJ2-1	CATSRWDREQFF	TGTGCCACCAGTCGATGGGACCGTGAGCAGTTCTTC
NA	TRBV6-1	NA	TRBJ1-2	CASRHRDNYGYTF	TGTGCCAGCAGGCACAGGGATAACTATGGCTACACCTTC
TRBD1	TRBV10-3	many	TRBJ1-5	CAISRDRTSEQPQHF	TGTGCCATCAGCCGGGACAGAACTTCTGAGCAGCCCCAGCATTTT
TRBD2	TRBV15	many	TRBJ2-5	CATSRDISGSYEETQYF	TGTGCCACCAGCAGAGATATTAGCGGGAGTTATGAAGAGACCCAGTACTTC
NA	TRBV5-1	few	TRBJ2-5	CASRPDKETQYF	TGCGCCAGCAGGCCGGATAAAGAGACCCAGTACTTC
TRBD2	TRBV15	NA	TRBJ2-5	CADQRTSGTQETQYF	TGTGCCGACCAGCGGACTAGCGGAACACAAGAGACCCAGTACTTC
NA	TRBV7-2	few	TRBJ2-7	CASSSRAESSYEQYF	TGTGCCAGCAGCTCCAGAGCGGAGAGCTCCTACGAGCAGTACTTC
TRBD1	TRBV7-9	many	TRBJ1-2	CASSGGGQGYGYTF	TGTGCCAGCAGCGGTGGTGGACAGGGGTATGGCTACACCTTC
TRBD1	TRBV30	NA	TRBJ2-2	CAWSYRGNTGELFF	TGTGCCTGGAGTTACAGGGGGAACACCGGGGAGCTGTTTTTT
TRBD1	TRBV29-1	many	TRBJ2-2	CSGNRGTGELFF	TGCAGCGGGAACAGGGGCACCGGGGAGCTGTTTTTT
NA	TRBV5-1	few	TRBJ2-7	CASRLERWGHEQYF	TGCGCCAGCAGACTGGAACGATGGGGCCACGAGCAGTACTTC
TRBD1	TRBV27	few	TRBJ1-2	CASSPRDRPGGGYTF	TGTGCCAGCAGTCCCCGGGACAGACCTGGGGGTGGCTACACCTTC
NA	TRBV2	NA	TRBJ2-4	CASSDFRLENIQYF	TGTGCCAGCAGTGATTTTCGGTTAGAAAACATTCAGTACTTC
NA	TRBV6-5	NA	TRBJ1-5	CASSYSGLSNQPQHF	TGTGCCAGCAGTTACTCTGGACTTAGCAATCAGCCCCAGCATTTT
TRBD1	TRBV28	few	TRBJ1-5	CASSSSPRQGHQPQHF	TGTGCCAGCAGTTCTTCCCCTCGACAGGGTCATCAGCCCCAGCATTTT
TRBD2	TRBV11-2	many	TRBJ2-4	CASSLVSGGASAKNIQYF	TGTGCCAGCAGCTTAGTTAGCGGGGGGGCCTCGGCCAAAAACATTCAGTACTTC
NA	TRBV20-1	NA	TRBJ1-1	CSARERTGAFF	TGCAGTGCTAGAGAGAGGACTGGAGCTTTCTTT
NA	TRBV6-2/TRBV6-3	NA	TRBJ2-4	CASSSGLVVNIQYF	TGTGCCAGCAGTTCTGGACTGGTGGTGAACATTCAGTACTTC
NA	TRBV19	NA	TRBJ2-4	CASSPGRSLDIQYF	TGTGCCAGTAGTCCGGGACGGTCTTTAGACATTCAGTACTTC
TRBD2	TRBV18	many	TRBJ2-1	CASSHDRRGDLDEQFF	TGTGCCAGCTCACACGACAGGCGGGGGGATCTCGATGAGCAGTTCTTC
NA	TRBV12-3/TRBV12-4	many	TRBJ1-5	CASSLTAHSNQPQHF	TGTGCCAGCAGTTTAACAGCCCATAGCAATCAGCCCCAGCATTTT
NA	TRBV12-3/TRBV12-4	few	TRBJ1-6	CASSLRRLNSPLHF	TGTGCCAGCAGTCTCCGGCGGCTTAATTCACCCCTCCACTTT
NA	TRBV10-3	few	TRBJ2-7	CAISAGQTYEQYF	TGTGCCATCAGTGCTGGACAGACCTACGAGCAGTACTTC
NA	TRBV5-1	NA	TRBJ2-5	CASSAHSGERETQYF	TGCGCCAGCAGCGCCCACAGTGGGGAGAGAGAGACCCAGTACTTC
TRBD2	TRBV12-3/TRBV12-4	few	TRBJ2-2	CASSDGRASGRARTGELFF	TGTGCCAGCAGTGACGGCCGGGCTAGCGGGAGGGCCAGGACCGGGGAGCTGTTTTTT
TRBD1	TRBV28	NA	TRBJ2-2	CASSVTGTGTGELFF	TGTGCCAGCAGTGTAACCGGGACAGGGACCGGGGAGCTGTTTTTT
NA	TRBV24-1	many	TRBJ2-2	CATSDPPTAGELFF	TGTGCCACCAGTGACCCCCCAACCGCCGGGGAGCTGTTTTTT